This TCR beta chain was captured in a study of cytomegalovirus exposure and HLA in healthy donors. Study-wide background: Earlier results showed roughly 120 million unique TCR beta sequences derived from roughly 190 million T cells.

The study's findings and limits: TCR beta sequences reportedly predicted most subjects' HLA-A and HLA-B alleles accurately. In a later analysis, at a false discovery rate of 0.05, about 17,000 TCR beta sequences matched HLA alleles.

Between the trimmed V and J ends, which lost 3 bases and 0 bases, there was a span of 19 bases. The CDR3 length is 18 residues. The germline CDR1 and CDR2 sequences are SGHRS and YFSETQ. The PCR made use of 60 Vbeta and 13 Jbeta primers. Profiled with immunoSEQ multiplex PCR; TCRdb holds only in-frame clones, not every one. The sample yields tens of thousands of clones, 70% to 80% seen once. About this clone itself: The antigen is not known.

The specimen sequenced was PBMCs. The rearrangement joins TRBV5-1 to TRBJ2-1, with TRBD2 as a possible D gene (5 bases). This clonotype was obtained from a woman aged 40 to 50 in good health and CMV-seropositive. This CDR3 reads CASSSGFRAGSSYNEQFF. In nucleotides, the CDR3 is TGCGCCAGCAGCTCGGGTTTTCGGGCGGGTAGCTCCTACAATGAGCAGTTCTTC.